What follows is one T cell receptor beta chain and its context. Its specificity is not known. This record belongs to a study of T cells in Graves' hyperthyroidism and ophthalmopathy. Amplified TCR beta CDR3 regions derived from RNA transcripts. The TCR CDR3 first-round RT-PCR relied on the HTBI primer set. Each CDR3 protein is one row after TCRdb ran MiXCR on the multiplex PCR reads. The data show hundreds of thousands of distinct CDR3 sequences, more than 30% seen once. CDR1 SNHLY and CDR2 FYNNEI come from the germline V gene. With 3 bases removed from V and 9 bases from J, the gap between germline ends came to 17 bases. The CDR3 contains 14 residues. Findings and limits, study-wide: Most thyroid clonotypes that were expanded above 0.001 also turned up in blood.

The rearrangement links TRBV2 to TRBJ2-5, with D perhaps TRBD2 (6 bases). What was sequenced was blood. This sequence was found in a man between 18 and 35 years old with Graves' hyperthyroidism. The CDR3 spells CASSDGSTKRPQYF. In nucleotides, the CDR3 is TGTGCCAGCAGTGACGGGAGTACCAAGAGACCCCAGTACTTC.